The clone carrying this T cell receptor (beta chain) showed up many times. TCRdb used MiXCR to reprocess the reads, holding one entry per CDR3 protein. Of over 200,000 distinct CDR3 sequences listed, around 13% were seen once; the top ten hold roughly 9.7%. These data come from a study of T cell repertoires in cytomegalovirus infection. V lost 6 bases, J lost 1 base, and 13 bases lay in between. Germline V gene sequence: CDR1 SGHAT, CDR2 FQNNGV. This CDR3 contains 14 residues. This clonotype was obtained from a human donor in good health (CMV status not recorded). Some clones in this sample may be carry-over from other donors' samples. The rearrangement uses TRBV11-2 and TRBJ2-7; D call uncertain. Sequenced: PBMCs. The CDR3 nucleotides read TGTGCCAGCAGACCACGAAGGTCTTCCTACGAGCAGTACTTC. It encodes CASRPRRSSYEQYF.